Below are 5 T cell receptor beta chains sequenced from a single sample in a study of PD-1 blockade in mismatch repair-deficient tumors. The table came from immunoSEQ multiplex PCR; TCRdb's copy has only in-frame clones and leaves some out. The sample holds under 50,000 clones, 70% to 80% seen once. The sequenced sample was peripheral blood, obtained 4 weeks after starting pembrolizumab. Receptors originate from an adult with mismatch repair-deficient cancer.

The chain has TRBV18 and TRBJ1-3, with D unresolved. Trimming took 5 bases from V and 0 from J, leaving 8 bases between them. The CDR3 is made up of 14 amino acids. The germline gives CDR1 KGHSH, CDR2 LQKENI. The CDR3 DNA reads TGTGCCAGCTCATCGGGGATCTCTGGAAACACCATATATTTT. This codes for CASSSGISGNTIYF.

The genes are TRBV6-5 and TRBJ2-2, with a weak D call TRBD1 (5 bases). V was trimmed by 5 bases and J by 7 bases, leaving 11 bases between them. Germline loops: CDR1 MNHEY, CDR2 SVGAGI. The CDR3 contains 13 residues. CDR3 nucleotides: TGTGCCAGCAGTCCTACAGGCGGCGGGGAGCTGTTTTTT. It translates to CASSPTGGGELFF.

This clone turned up a few times. The CDR3 region has the DNA TGTGCCTGGAGTGATGTTGCCGCTGGGTTCGAGCAGTACTTC. It encodes CAWSDVAAGFEQYF. The chain recombines TRBV30 with TRBJ2-7, with D uncertain. V was trimmed by 1 base and J by 6 bases, leaving 16 bases between them. CDR1 and CDR2 (germline): GTSNPN, SVGIG (reference sequence). CDR3 length: 14 amino acids.

The chain has TRBV25-1 and TRBJ2-1; 10 bases line up with TRBD2. Germline CDR1 reads MGHDK; CDR2 reads SYGVNS. The CDR3 has 14 residues. The junction had 3 bases not matched to a gene; V was cut back by 8 bases and J by 2 bases. The CDR3 DNA sequence: TGTGCCAGCCTAGCGGGAGAGACCTACAATGAGCAGTTCTTC. Residues: CASLAGETYNEQFF.

The sample holds a few counts of this clone. DNA for the CDR3: TGCGCCAGCAGCCAAGATGGCTTCTCTGGGGCCAACGTCCTGACTTTC. Translated: CASSQDGFSGANVLTF. The V gene is TRBV4-3, the J gene TRBJ2-6; no definite D call. CDR3 length: 16 residues. CDR1 and CDR2 (germline): LGHNA, YSLEER. Trimming pared 0 bases from V and 0 bases from J, leaving 6 bases between.